These T cell receptor beta chains were read from a single sample in a study of cytomegalovirus exposure and HLA in healthy donors. This table comes from immunoSEQ multiplex PCR, and its TCRdb copy is limited to in-frame clones, with some not included. The table has 59,000 or so clones, 85% to 90% seen once; the top ten hold about 15%. Specimen: PBMCs. Receptors originate from a woman between 18 and 29 years old in good health and CMV-seronegative. Each CDR3 is given with its conserved first and last residue. A D gene is named only where the DNA matches it firmly. Clone sizes are given selectively: once, few, many, or a class where the clone is expanded.

CDR3 DNA,CDR3 protein,D gene,clone size,V gene,J gene
TGTGCCAGCAGCTCGTCGGAGGGCCCGACGAAGACCCAGTACTTC,CASSSSEGPTKTQYF,-,-,TRBV7-9,TRBJ2-5
TGTGCCAGCAACTCCCCGCCGACAGGGGACCACGAGCAGTACTTC,CASNSPPTGDHEQYF,TRBD1,-,TRBV7-6,TRBJ2-7
TGTGCCAGCAGTTCACCGGGACAGGGCTCTGAAGCTTTCTTT,CASSSPGQGSEAFF,TRBD1,-,TRBV28,TRBJ1-1
TGTGCCATCAGTGAGTCCGGTCAGCCCCAGCATTTT,CAISESGQPQHF,-,-,TRBV10-3,TRBJ1-5
TGCGCCAGCAGCCCCACGAGGGGCACAGATACGCAGTATTTT,CASSPTRGTDTQYF,-,-,TRBV4-3,TRBJ2-3
TGTGCCTGGAGTCTAGAGACAGGGTACGGAAAACTGTTTTTT,CAWSLETGYGKLFF,TRBD1,few,TRBV30,TRBJ1-4
TGTGCCAGCAGCGGGACAGAGAGCTCCTACGAGCAGTACTTC,CASSGTESSYEQYF,TRBD1,few,TRBV5-6,TRBJ2-7
TGTGCCAGCAGCTTATATCAGGGGGAAGGCTACACCTTC,CASSLYQGEGYTF,TRBD1,few,TRBV7-9,TRBJ1-2
TGTGCCTGGAGTCTTAAGACGGGGCAGCGGGCGTTCTTT,CAWSLKTGQRAFF,-,-,TRBV30,TRBJ1-1
TGTGCCAGCAGCTCCCCGGGACAGGGGCTGGGGGAGACCCAGTACTTC,CASSSPGQGLGETQYF,TRBD1,-,TRBV13,TRBJ2-5
TGTGCCAGCAGCCAACGAAGCCTAGCGGGGGGGCTTGTCACCGGGGAGCTGTTTTTT,CASSQRSLAGGLVTGELFF,TRBD2,-,TRBV11-2,TRBJ2-2
TGCAGCGCCGGACAGACCTTCTACGAGCAGTACTTC,CSAGQTFYEQYF,-,once,TRBV29-1,TRBJ2-7
TGTGCCAGAGATATATCCGGGACAGGGGACACTGAAGCTTTCTTT,CARDISGTGDTEAFF,TRBD1,few,TRBV19,TRBJ1-1
TGCGCCAGCAGCCAAGATATCAGAACCTTCTACGAGCAGTACTTC,CASSQDIRTFYEQYF,-,-,TRBV4-3,TRBJ2-7
TGTGCCAGCAGTTGGACTATAAGCAATGAGCAGTTCTTC,CASSWTISNEQFF,-,-,TRBV28,TRBJ2-1
TGTGCCAGTCAGCTAGGATCGGCCGGCACTGAAGCTTTCTTT,CASQLGSAGTEAFF,-,-,TRBV15,TRBJ1-1
TGTGCCATCAGTGTCGGACAGGGTGGCACTGAAGCTTTCTTT,CAISVGQGGTEAFF,TRBD1,-,TRBV10-3,TRBJ1-1
TGTGCCAGCAGCTTAGCGGCAGGAGGGGGCAATCAGCCCCAGCATTTT,CASSLAAGGGNQPQHF,-,-,TRBV7-9,TRBJ1-5
TGTGCCATCAGTGAGTCGATTTTCGGGAGAAAGGGGACTGAAGCTTTCTTT,CAISESIFGRKGTEAFF,-,-,TRBV10-3,TRBJ1-1
TGTGCCAGCTCGCCCGGAACTAGCGGGTGGACCGGGGAGCTGTTTTTT,CASSPGTSGWTGELFF,TRBD2,-,TRBV27,TRBJ2-2